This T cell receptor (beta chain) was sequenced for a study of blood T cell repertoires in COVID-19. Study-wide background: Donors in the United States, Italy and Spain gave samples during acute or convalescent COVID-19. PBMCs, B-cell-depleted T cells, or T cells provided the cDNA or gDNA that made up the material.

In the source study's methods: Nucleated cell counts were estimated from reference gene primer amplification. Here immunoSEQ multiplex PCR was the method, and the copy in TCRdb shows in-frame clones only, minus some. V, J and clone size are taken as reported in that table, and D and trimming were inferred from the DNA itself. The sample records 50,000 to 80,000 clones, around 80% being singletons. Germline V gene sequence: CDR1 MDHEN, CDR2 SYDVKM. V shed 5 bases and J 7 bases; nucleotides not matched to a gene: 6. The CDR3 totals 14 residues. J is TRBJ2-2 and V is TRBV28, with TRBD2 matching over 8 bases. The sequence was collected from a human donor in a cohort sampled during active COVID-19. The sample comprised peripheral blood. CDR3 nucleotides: TGTGCCAGCAGTCTCACGGGGGGGATCGGGGAGCTGTTTTTT. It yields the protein CASSLTGGIGELFF.